This T cell receptor (beta chain) was identified in a study of cytomegalovirus exposure and HLA in healthy donors. Study-level findings and limits: Presence/absence analyses rested on an assumption that sequencing depth was roughly uniform across donors.

V lost 3 bases, J lost 5 bases, and 11 bases lay in between. Looked up from germline, CDR1 is SGDLS and CDR2 is YYNGEE. The CDR3 is 14 residues long. As to this clone: No antigen is known for it.

PCR amplification relied on 60 Vbeta primers (plus 13 Jbeta primers). The data were produced by immunoSEQ multiplex PCR, yet TCRdb's version contains in-frame clones alone and is incomplete. The data show about 190,000 clones, about four fifths seen once. The sequence was collected from a man aged 25 to 40 in good health and CMV-seropositive. The sample was PBMCs. The V gene is TRBV9, the J gene TRBJ1-4, with a tentative D call TRBD1 (5 bases). The CDR3 DNA reads as TGTGCCAGCAGCGCTCAGGGATCGAATGAAAAACTGTTTTTT. This encodes CASSAQGSNEKLFF.